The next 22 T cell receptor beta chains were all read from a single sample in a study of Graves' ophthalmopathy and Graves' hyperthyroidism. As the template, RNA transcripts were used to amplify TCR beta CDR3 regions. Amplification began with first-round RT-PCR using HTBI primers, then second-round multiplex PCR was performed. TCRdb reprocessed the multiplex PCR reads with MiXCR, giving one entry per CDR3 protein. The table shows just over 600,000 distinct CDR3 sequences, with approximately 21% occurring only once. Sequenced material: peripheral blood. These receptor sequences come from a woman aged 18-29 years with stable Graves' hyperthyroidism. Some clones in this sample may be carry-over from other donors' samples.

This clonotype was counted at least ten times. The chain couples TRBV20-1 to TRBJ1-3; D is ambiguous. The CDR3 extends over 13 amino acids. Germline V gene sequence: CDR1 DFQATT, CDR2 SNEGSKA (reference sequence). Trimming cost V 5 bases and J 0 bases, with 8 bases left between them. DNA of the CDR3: TGCAGTGCTTGCCAGACCTCTGGAAACACCATATATTTT. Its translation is CSACQTSGNTIYF.

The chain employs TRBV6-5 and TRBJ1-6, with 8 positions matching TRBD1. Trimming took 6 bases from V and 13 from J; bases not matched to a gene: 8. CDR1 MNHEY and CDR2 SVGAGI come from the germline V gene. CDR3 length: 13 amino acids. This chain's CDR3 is CASSNHRGNPLHF. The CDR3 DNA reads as TGTGCCAGCAGCAACCACAGGGGGAATCCCCTCCACTTT.

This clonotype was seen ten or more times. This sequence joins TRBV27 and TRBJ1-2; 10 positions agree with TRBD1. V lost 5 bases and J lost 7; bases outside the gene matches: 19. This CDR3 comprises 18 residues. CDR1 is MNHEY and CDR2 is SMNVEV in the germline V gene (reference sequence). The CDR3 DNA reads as TGTGCCAGCAGTACCTTGTCCCGGGACAGGGGATGGTCCTCTGGCTACACCTTC. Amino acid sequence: CASSTLSRDRGWSSGYTF.

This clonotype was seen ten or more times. The CDR3 coding sequence is TGCAGTGCTAGGGGGACTCCCCGGGGCTACGAGCAGTACTTC. This sequence encodes CSARGTPRGYEQYF. The gene calls are TRBV20-1 and TRBJ2-7, with a possible D match to TRBD2 (6 bases). The CDR3 contains 14 residues. V was cut by 3 bases and J by 3 bases, with 15 bases left in between. From germline, CDR1 is DFQATT and CDR2 SNEGSKA (reference sequence).

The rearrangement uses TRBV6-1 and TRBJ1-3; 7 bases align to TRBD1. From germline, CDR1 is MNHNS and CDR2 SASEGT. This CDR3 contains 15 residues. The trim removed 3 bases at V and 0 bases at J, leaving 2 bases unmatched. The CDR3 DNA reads TGTGCCAGCAGTGAGACAGGGTACTCTGGAAACACCATATATTTT. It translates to CASSETGYSGNTIYF.

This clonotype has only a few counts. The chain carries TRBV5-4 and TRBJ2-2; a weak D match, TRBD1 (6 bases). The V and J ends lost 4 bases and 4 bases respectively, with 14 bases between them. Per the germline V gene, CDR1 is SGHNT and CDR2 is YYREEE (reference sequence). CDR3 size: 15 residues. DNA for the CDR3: TGTGCCAGCAGCAGGACAGCCGGGGCCACCGGGGAGCTGTTTTTT. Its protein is CASSRTAGATGELFF.

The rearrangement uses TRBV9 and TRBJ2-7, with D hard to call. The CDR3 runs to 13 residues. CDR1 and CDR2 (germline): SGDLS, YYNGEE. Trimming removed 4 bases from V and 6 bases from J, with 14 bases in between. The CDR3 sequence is CASSTNLQSEQYF. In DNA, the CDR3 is TGTGCCAGCAGCACAAATTTACAGAGCGAGCAGTACTTC.

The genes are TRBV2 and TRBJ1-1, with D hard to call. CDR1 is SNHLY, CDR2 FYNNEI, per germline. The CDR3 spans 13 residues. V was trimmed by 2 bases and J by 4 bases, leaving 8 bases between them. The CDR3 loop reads CASSESVSTEAFF. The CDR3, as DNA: TGTGCCAGCAGTGAATCGGTGAGCACTGAAGCTTTCTTT.

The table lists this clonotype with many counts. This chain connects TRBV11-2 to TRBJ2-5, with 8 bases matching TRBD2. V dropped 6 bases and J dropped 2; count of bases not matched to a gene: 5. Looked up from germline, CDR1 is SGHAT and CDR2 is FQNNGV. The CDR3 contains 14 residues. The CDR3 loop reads CASRSGGDQETQYF. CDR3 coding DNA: TGTGCCAGCAGATCGGGGGGGGATCAAGAGACCCAGTACTTC.

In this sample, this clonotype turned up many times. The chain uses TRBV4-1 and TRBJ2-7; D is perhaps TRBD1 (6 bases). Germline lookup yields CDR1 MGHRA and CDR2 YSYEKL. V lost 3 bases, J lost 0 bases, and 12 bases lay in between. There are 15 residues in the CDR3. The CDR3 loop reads CASSHSGTSSYEQYF. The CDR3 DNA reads TGCGCCAGCAGCCACTCCGGGACAAGCTCCTACGAGCAGTACTTC.

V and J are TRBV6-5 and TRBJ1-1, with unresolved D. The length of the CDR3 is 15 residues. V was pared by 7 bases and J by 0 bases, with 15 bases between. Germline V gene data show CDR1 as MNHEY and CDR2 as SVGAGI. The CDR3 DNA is TGTGCCAGCATTATTAGTTCCCTGATGAACACTGAAGCTTTCTTT. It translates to CASIISSLMNTEAFF.

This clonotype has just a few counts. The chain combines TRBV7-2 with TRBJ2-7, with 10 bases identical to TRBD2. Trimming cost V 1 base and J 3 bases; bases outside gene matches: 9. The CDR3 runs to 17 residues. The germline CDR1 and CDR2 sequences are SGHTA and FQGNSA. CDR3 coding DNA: TGTGCCAGCAGCTTAGGGCAGCGGGGGGGCCAAAACTACGAGCAGTACTTC. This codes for CASSLGQRGGQNYEQYF. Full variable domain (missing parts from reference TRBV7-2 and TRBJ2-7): GAGVSQSPSNKVTEKGKDVELRCDPISGHTALYWYRQSLGQGLEFLIYFQGNSAPDKSGLPSDRFSAERTGGSVSTLTIQRTQQEDSAVYLCASSLGQRGGQNYEQYFGPGTRLTVT.

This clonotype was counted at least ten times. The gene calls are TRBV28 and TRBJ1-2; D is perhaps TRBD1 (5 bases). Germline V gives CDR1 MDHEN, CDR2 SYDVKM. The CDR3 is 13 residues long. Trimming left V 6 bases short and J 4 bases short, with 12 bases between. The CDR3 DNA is TGTGCCAGCAGAAAGCGACAGTCCTATGGCTACACCTTC. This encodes CASRKRQSYGYTF.

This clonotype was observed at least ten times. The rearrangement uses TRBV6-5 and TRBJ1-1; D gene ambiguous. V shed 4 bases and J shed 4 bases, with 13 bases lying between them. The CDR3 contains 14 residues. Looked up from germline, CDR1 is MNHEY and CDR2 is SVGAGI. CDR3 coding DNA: TGTGCCAGCAGTTCTGACACAGAATCCACTGAAGCTTTCTTT. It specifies CASSSDTESTEAFF.

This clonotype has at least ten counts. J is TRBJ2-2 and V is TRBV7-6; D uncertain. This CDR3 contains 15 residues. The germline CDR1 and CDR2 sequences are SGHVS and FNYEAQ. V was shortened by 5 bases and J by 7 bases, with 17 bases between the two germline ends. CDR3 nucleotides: TGTGCCAGCAGCCTGTCAGCGTACAACGGCGGGGAGCTGTTTTTT. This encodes CASSLSAYNGGELFF. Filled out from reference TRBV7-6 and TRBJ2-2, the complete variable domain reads GAGVSQSPRYKVTKRGQDVALRCDPISGHVSLYWYRQALGQGPEFLTYFNYEAQQDKSGLPNDRFSAERPEGSISTLTIQRTEQRDSAMYRCASSLSAYNGGELFFGEGSRLTVL.

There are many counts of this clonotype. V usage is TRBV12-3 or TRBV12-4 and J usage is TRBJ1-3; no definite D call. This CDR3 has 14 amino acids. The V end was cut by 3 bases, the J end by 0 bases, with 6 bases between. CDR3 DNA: TGTGCCAGCAGTTTTGTTGACTCTGGAAACACCATATATTTT. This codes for CASSFVDSGNTIYF.

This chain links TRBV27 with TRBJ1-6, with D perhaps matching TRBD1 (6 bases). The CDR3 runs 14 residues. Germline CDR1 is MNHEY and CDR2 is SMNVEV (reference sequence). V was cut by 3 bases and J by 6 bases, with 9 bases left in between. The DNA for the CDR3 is TGTGCCAGCAGTTTTATCAGGGGTAATTCACCCCTCCACTTT. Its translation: CASSFIRGNSPLHF.

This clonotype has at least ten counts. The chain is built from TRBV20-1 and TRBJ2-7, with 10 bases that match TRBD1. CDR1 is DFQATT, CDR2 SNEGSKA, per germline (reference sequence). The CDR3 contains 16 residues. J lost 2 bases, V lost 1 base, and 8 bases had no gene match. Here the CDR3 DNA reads TGCAGTGCTAGAGGCCGGGACAGGGGTACCCCCTACGAGCAGTACTTC. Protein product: CSARGRDRGTPYEQYF.

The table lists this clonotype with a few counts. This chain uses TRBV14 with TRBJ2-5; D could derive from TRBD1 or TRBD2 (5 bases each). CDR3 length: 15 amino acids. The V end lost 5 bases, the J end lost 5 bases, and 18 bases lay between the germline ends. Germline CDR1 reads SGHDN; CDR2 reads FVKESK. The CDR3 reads CASSGTPGSWETQYF. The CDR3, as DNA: TGTGCCAGCAGCGGGACCCCAGGGTCATGGGAGACCCAGTACTTC. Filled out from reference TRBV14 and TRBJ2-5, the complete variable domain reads EAGVTQFPSHSVIEKGQTVTLRCDPISGHDNLYWYRRVMGKEIKFLLHFVKESKQDESGMPNNRFLAERTGGTYSTLKVQPAELEDSGVYFCASSGTPGSWETQYFGPGTRLLVL.

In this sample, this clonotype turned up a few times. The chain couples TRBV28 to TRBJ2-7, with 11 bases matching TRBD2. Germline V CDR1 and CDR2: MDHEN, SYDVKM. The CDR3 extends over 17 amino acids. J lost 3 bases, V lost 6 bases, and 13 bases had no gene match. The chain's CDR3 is CASSLRYKGLADYEQYF. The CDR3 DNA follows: TGTGCCAGCAGCCTCCGATATAAGGGACTAGCGGACTACGAGCAGTACTTC.

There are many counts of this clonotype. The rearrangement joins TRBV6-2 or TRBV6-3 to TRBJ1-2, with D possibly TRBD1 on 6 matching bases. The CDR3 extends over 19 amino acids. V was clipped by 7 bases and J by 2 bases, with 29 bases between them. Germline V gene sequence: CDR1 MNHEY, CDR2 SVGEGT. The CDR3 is CASTQPAGTFRGGNYGYTF. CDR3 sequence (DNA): TGTGCCAGCACCCAGCCCGCCGGGACATTCCGGGGAGGCAACTATGGCTACACCTTC.

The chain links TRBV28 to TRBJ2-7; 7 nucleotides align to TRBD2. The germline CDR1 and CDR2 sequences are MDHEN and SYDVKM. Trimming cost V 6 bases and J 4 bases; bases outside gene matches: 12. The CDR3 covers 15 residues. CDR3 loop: CASRTVGGDSYEQYF. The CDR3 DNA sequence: TGTGCCAGCAGGACGGTGGGAGGGGATTCGTACGAGCAGTACTTC.